The 5 T cell receptor beta chains below were found in one sample sequenced in a study of shared clonotypes between healthy human individuals (dated by TCRdb to the early 2020s). Library prep was done by the immunoSEQ multiplex PCR assay. This is the immuneACCESS table as TCRdb keeps it, with only in-frame sequences that have V and J called. A part of the clones is gone; compared with another copy, unresolved V genes explain less than half, and the rest is unexplained. The sample data list about 700,000 clones, and 92% of these were observed just once. In total, the top ten clones hold about a quarter of the sample. For the CD8 naive samples, CD45RO-negative cells were positively selected for CCR7, yielding a CD45RA+CCR7+ population from which TemRA cells were excluded. The sequencing input was naive CD8+ T cells sorted from blood. Reading the label with the study, this specimen's cell subset or site is: CD45RA+CCR7+. The receptor set was obtained from a man under 40 in good health.

The chain recombines TRBV5-5 with TRBJ2-1; 8 nucleotides line up with TRBD1. This CDR3 region has 16 residues. V was clipped by 3 bases and J by 4 bases; unmatched bases: 9. Germline V CDR1 and CDR2: SGHKS, YYEKEE (reference sequence). Written as DNA, the CDR3 is TGTGCCAGCAGCTCCGGGACAGGTTTGGAGTACAATGAGCAGTTCTTC. Encoded protein: CASSSGTGLEYNEQFF.

This clone was observed a single time. The chain couples TRBV7-9 to TRBJ1-4; no clear D gene. Germline V gene lookup returns CDR1 SEHNR and CDR2 FQNEAQ (reference sequence). The V end was cut by 2 bases, the J end by 8 bases, with 18 bases between. CDR3 length: 16 amino acids. The DNA of the CDR3 is TGTGCCAGCAGCTTAATCGGTGGGCCCAAGGACGAAAAACTGTTTTTT. This encodes CASSLIGGPKDEKLFF.

The chain uses TRBV5-1 and TRBJ2-1; 7 bases match TRBD2. With V trimmed by 0 bases and J by 8 bases, 11 bases remained unmatched. This CDR3 region has 16 residues. CDR1 SGHRS and CDR2 YFSETQ come from the germline V gene. CDR3 in amino acids: CASSLEWLAAWDEQFF. The CDR3, as DNA: TGCGCCAGCAGCTTGGAGTGGCTAGCGGCCTGGGATGAGCAGTTCTTC.

The chain employs TRBV4-1 and TRBJ2-2; D call uncertain. The CDR3 has 14 amino acids. CDR1 is MGHRA and CDR2 is YSYEKL in the germline V gene. V was shortened by 0 bases and J by 1 base, with 3 bases between the two germline ends. The CDR3 here is CASSQELNTGELFF. The CDR3 DNA reads as TGCGCCAGCAGCCAAGAATTGAACACCGGGGAGCTGTTTTTT.

This chain joins TRBV2 and TRBJ2-2, with no clear D. Trimming removed 1 base from V and 6 bases from J, with 12 bases in between. The germline V gene has CDR1 SNHLY and CDR2 FYNNEI. The CDR3 sequence is 15 residues long. CDR3 sequence reads: CASSEEVGRAGELFF. CDR3 in DNA: TGTGCCAGCAGTGAAGAAGTCGGTCGTGCCGGGGAGCTGTTTTTT.